The next 25 T cell receptor beta chains were all read from a single sample in a study of post-analysis software for immune sequencing data. Their specific antigens are unknown. Libraries were made from TCR beta cDNA, and they carried unique molecular identifiers. TCRdb re-analysed the PCR reads in MiXCR, keeping a single row per CDR3 protein. Of about 820,000 distinct CDR3 sequences listed, approximately 57% are singletons. Study observations and caveats: Five TRBV segments were significantly more frequent in patients than in controls. TRBV5-6, TRBV5-1 and TRBV20-1 were among these segments.

The specimen sequenced was blood. The source of these receptors is a girl aged 10 to 17 with multiple sclerosis.

This chain links TRBV7-2 with TRBJ2-4; 9 bases are a match to TRBD2. With the DNA end fitting TRBJ2-7 better, the J assignment may be wrong. The CDR3 has 15 residues. Germline CDR1 and CDR2: SGHTA and FQGNSA. CDR3 coding DNA: TGTGCCAGCAGCTTTAGCGGGAGTAGAGACCACGAGCAGTACTTC. Translating gives CASSFSGSRDHEQYF.

J is TRBJ2-4 and V is TRBV7-9, with a weak D call TRBD2 (5 bases). The J call is doubtful: the DNA matches TRBJ2-7 better. CDR3 length: 13 residues. CDR1 SEHNR and CDR2 FQNEAQ come from the germline V gene (reference sequence). The CDR3 bases are TGTGCCAGCAGCTTAACGGACTTATCCGAGCAGTACTTC. Its translation: CASSLTDLSEQYF.

The chain carries TRBV6-1 and TRBJ1-2; D possibly corresponds to TRBD1 (6 bases). Germline CDR1 reads MNHNS; CDR2 reads SASEGT. This CDR3 comprises 16 residues. The V gene lost 5 bases and the J gene lost 3 bases, with 19 bases spanning the gap. The CDR3 DNA reads as TGTGCCAGCAGTCCCGGGAGGCAGGGGAATTACTATGGCTACACCTTC. Protein sequence: CASSPGRQGNYYGYTF.

The J gene is TRBJ2-1, the V gene TRBV6-4, with a tentative D call TRBD2 (5 bases). V lost 0 bases to trimming and J lost 7 bases, with 13 bases between them. Germline loops: CDR1 MRHNA, CDR2 SNTAGT. This CDR3 is 15 amino acids long. In DNA, the CDR3 is TGTGCCAGCAGTGACTCTGGCGGGTTGGGTAATGAGCAGTTCTTC. Its translation is CASSDSGGLGNEQFF.

The chain recombines TRBV4-2 with TRBJ2-6; D is undetermined. The CDR3 contains 19 residues. The germline CDR1 and CDR2 sequences are LGHNA and YNFKEQ. Trimming left V 0 bases short and J 0 bases short, with 15 bases between. CDR3 in DNA: TGTGCCAGCAGCCAAGACCAAGTGCAGGCTTACTCTGGGGCCAACGTCCTGACTTTC. Residues: CASSQDQVQAYSGANVLTF.

This clonotype has only a few counts. The chain has TRBV5-1 and TRBJ1-1; D is undetermined. Deletions cut 2 bases from V and 5 bases from J, with 10 bases between. The CDR3 length is 13 residues. The V gene's germline CDR1 is SGHRS and CDR2 YFSETQ. CDR3 DNA sequence: TGCGCCAGCAGCTTCCTATCGTGGACTGAAGCTTTCTTT. Residues: CASSFLSWTEAFF.

This chain links TRBV5-1 with TRBJ2-4; D is unresolved. TRBJ2-7 matches the DNA end more closely, so the J call is doubtful. The V gene's germline CDR1 is SGHRS and CDR2 YFSETQ. The CDR3 length is 14 residues. Written as DNA, the CDR3 is TGCGCCAGCAGCTTGGTGGACCAGGAGAACGAGCAGTACTTC. The encoded protein is CASSLVDQENEQYF.

The chain couples TRBV5-8 to TRBJ1-1, with TRBD1 matching 10 bases. Losses at the gene ends were 1 base for V and 4 bases for J; bases not matched to a gene: 10. The CDR3 runs to 17 residues. Per germline, CDR1 SGHTS and CDR2 YDEGEE. CDR3 amino acids: CASSLSGTGVPGTEAFF. For the CDR3, the DNA is TGTGCCAGCAGCTTGTCTGGGACAGGGGTTCCGGGCACTGAAGCTTTCTTT. The full variable domain, with the rest looked up from reference TRBV5-8 and TRBJ1-1, is EAGVTQSPTHLIKTRGQQATLRCSPISGHTSVYWYQQALGLGLQFLLWYDEGEERNRGNFPPRFSGRQFPNYSSELNVNALELEDSALYLCASSLSGTGVPGTEAFFGQGTRLTVV.

V usage is TRBV5-1 and J usage is TRBJ2-1; 10 bases align to TRBD2. J was trimmed by 9 bases and V by 0 bases; bases with no gene match: 6. Germline V gene lookup returns CDR1 SGHRS and CDR2 YFSETQ. The CDR3 contains 15 residues. The CDR3 sequence: CASSLDTAGGSEQFF. The CDR3, as DNA: TGCGCCAGCAGCTTGGATACAGCGGGAGGGAGTGAGCAGTTCTTC.

V is TRBV18 and J is TRBJ2-1, with 8 bases identical to TRBD2. J gave up 9 bases and V 1 base, and 8 bases lay outside the gene matches. CDR1 and CDR2 (germline): KGHSH, LQKENI. The CDR3 contains 15 residues. This CDR3 is CASSPLTGAGGEQFF. CDR3 nucleotide sequence: TGTGCCAGCTCACCACTTACCGGGGCGGGAGGTGAGCAGTTCTTC.

This rearrangement joins TRBV12-3 or TRBV12-4 to TRBJ1-5; D uncertain. The V gene lost 2 bases and the J gene lost 7 bases, with 6 bases spanning the gap. The CDR3 covers 12 residues. The DNA of the CDR3 is TGTGCCAGCAGTTTAATCCCCCAGCCCCAGCATTTT. This gives the protein CASSLIPQPQHF.

This clonotype was seen a few times. This chain links TRBV6-5 with TRBJ2-1; the D gene could be TRBD1 or TRBD2 (5 bases each). Germline-derived CDR1 and CDR2 are MNHEY and SVGAGI. V lost 2 bases, J lost 4 bases, and 18 bases lay in between. CDR3 length equals 17 residues. CDR3 sequence reads: CASSYRSGPPLYNEQFF. The CDR3 DNA is TGTGCCAGCAGTTACCGGTCGGGACCTCCCCTTTACAATGAGCAGTTCTTC.

The rearrangement joins TRBV20-1 to TRBJ2-3; D possibly corresponds to TRBD2 (5 bases). Trimming removed 6 bases at V and 4 bases at J, with 17 bases between. CDR3 length: 14 residues. Looked up from germline, CDR1 is DFQATT and CDR2 is SNEGSKA (reference sequence). The DNA for the CDR3 is TGCAGTGCCCAGTCCAGCGGCGGTTCAGATACGCAGTATTTT. Translated: CSAQSSGGSDTQYF.

This clonotype was observed once. The chain is built from TRBV12-3 or TRBV12-4 and TRBJ2-1; D not certain. V shed 5 bases and J shed 13 bases, with 12 bases lying between them. The length of the CDR3 is 11 residues. The CDR3 loop reads CASSKKGPQFF. In DNA, the CDR3 is TGTGCCAGCAGTAAGAAGGGCCCTCAGTTCTTC.

The CDR3 spells CASRPVGAGTSYEQYF. The CDR3 DNA reads TGTGCCAGCAGGCCCGTCGGAGCAGGGACTTCCTACGAGCAGTACTTC. The V and J genes are TRBV11-2 and TRBJ2-7, with D perhaps matching TRBD2 (6 bases). Germline V CDR1 and CDR2: SGHAT, FQNNGV. The ends were cut back, 6 bases at V and 1 base at J, with 19 bases in the middle. The CDR3 contains 16 residues.

V gene TRBV20-1 combines with J gene TRBJ2-1; 10 nucleotides align to TRBD1. Germline V CDR1 and CDR2: DFQATT, SNEGSKA (reference sequence). V lost 3 bases and J lost 0; bases outside the gene matches: 8. This CDR3 spans 17 amino acids. This CDR3 reads CSARDRGASASYNEQFF. The CDR3 DNA is TGCAGTGCTAGGGACAGGGGGGCCTCTGCCTCCTACAATGAGCAGTTCTTC.

CDR3 protein: CASSPYGGYNEQFF. The CDR3 DNA is TGTGCCAGCAGCCCGTACGGGGGGTACAATGAGCAGTTCTTC. The gene calls are TRBV11-1 and TRBJ2-1, with 7 bases matching TRBD2. The CDR3 is made up of 14 amino acids. Trimming removed 5 bases from V and 4 bases from J; junction bases left unmatched: 5. CDR1 SGHAT and CDR2 FQDESV come from the germline V gene (reference sequence).

The chain couples TRBV4-1 to TRBJ1-1; 7 positions match TRBD1. CDR1 is MGHRA and CDR2 is YSYEKL in the germline V gene. The length of the CDR3 is 14 residues. V lost 2 bases and J lost 4; bases outside the gene matches: 4. CDR3 sequence (DNA): TGCGCCAGCAGCCAACGACAGGGAATCACTGAAGCTTTCTTT. Amino acid sequence: CASSQRQGITEAFF.

This clonotype was detected many times. The J gene is TRBJ2-7, the V gene TRBV20-1; tentatively, D is TRBD1 (5 bases). The CDR3 covers 14 residues. Trimming cost V 0 bases and J 6 bases, with 15 bases left between them. The germline gives CDR1 DFQATT, CDR2 SNEGSKA (reference sequence). The CDR3 DNA is TGCAGTGCTAGAGATGTGAGTAAGGGGTTCGAGCAGTACTTC. Residues: CSARDVSKGFEQYF.

This chain links TRBV7-2 with TRBJ2-3; D is uncertain. This CDR3 is 13 amino acids long. V lost 6 bases and J lost 4, with 11 bases in between. The germline CDR1 and CDR2 sequences are SGHTA and FQGNSA. CDR3 sequence reads: CASSLGASDTQYF. The CDR3 bases are TGTGCCAGCAGTCTTGGCGCCTCAGATACGCAGTATTTT. The whole variable domain, remainder taken from reference TRBV7-2 and TRBJ2-3, is GAGVSQSPSNKVTEKGKDVELRCDPISGHTALYWYRQSLGQGLEFLIYFQGNSAPDKSGLPSDRFSAERTGGSVSTLTIQRTQQEDSAVYLCASSLGASDTQYFGPGTRLTVL.

The chain recombines TRBV20-1 with TRBJ1-1, with TRBD1 as a possible D gene (6 bases). The V and J ends lost 3 bases and 3 bases respectively, with 17 bases between them. The CDR3 runs 15 residues. Germline V lookup: CDR1 DFQATT, CDR2 SNEGSKA (reference sequence). The CDR3 DNA sequence: TGCAGTGCTAGTGCGTACAGGGCGGATTACACTGAAGCTTTCTTT. Its translation is CSASAYRADYTEAFF.

The chain joins TRBV7-2 to TRBJ2-5, with a possible D match to TRBD1 (5 bases). V was pared by 5 bases and J by 2 bases, with 12 bases between. The CDR3 loop spans 14 amino acids. Germline V lookup: CDR1 SGHTA, CDR2 FQGNSA. The CDR3 DNA sequence: TGTGCCAGCAGCATCGACGCAGGGCAAGAGACCCAGTACTTC. This gives the protein CASSIDAGQETQYF.

This clonotype is a singleton in its sample. V is TRBV6-1 and J is TRBJ1-2; TRBD1 matches at 8 bases. The CDR3 contains 17 residues. Germline trimming cut 5 bases from V and 7 bases from J; bases unmatched to any gene: 18. The germline gives CDR1 MNHNS, CDR2 SASEGT. The CDR3 DNA reads TGTGCCAGCAGTCCGGAATTTCGGGACAGGTGGAAAGGTGGCTACACCTTC. Amino acid sequence: CASSPEFRDRWKGGYTF.

A single count supports this clonotype. The gene calls are TRBV20-1 and TRBJ2-3, with TRBD2 matching over 12 bases. The CDR3 contains 16 residues. Germline CDR1 reads DFQATT; CDR2 reads SNEGSKA (reference sequence). V shed 4 bases and J 7 bases; nucleotides not matched to a gene: 12. As DNA, the CDR3 is TGCAGTGCTAACCCGCGGACTAGCGGGACGGGACATACGCAGTATTTT. The encoded protein is CSANPRTSGTGHTQYF.

The chain carries TRBV20-1 and TRBJ1-1; D perhaps matches TRBD1 (5 bases). The CDR3 sequence is 11 residues long. Trimming removed 3 bases at V and 6 bases at J, with 8 bases between. Germline CDR1 DFQATT, CDR2 SNEGSKA (reference sequence). Written as DNA, the CDR3 is TGCAGTGCTAGGAGGGGCCCTGAAGCTTTCTTT. It is translated as CSARRGPEAFF.